A selection of T cell receptor beta chains follows, all from one sample in a study of blood T cells in healthy people across ages. TCRdb used MiXCR to reprocess the 5' RACE reads, holding one entry per CDR3 protein. The table shows just under 550,000 distinct CDR3 sequences, with around 24% occurring only once. These same records also appear under a second study, on T cells of mothers and their children.

The source material was blood. These TCRs come from a boy younger than 18 in good health. Both conserved end residues are part of each CDR3. The D gene is left open where the match is weak. Where a row states a size, it is once, few, many or the class of an expanded clone; other rows omit it.

d_gene | j_gene | abundance | v_gene | len | CDR3nt | CDR3aa
TRBD2 | TRBJ2-2 | few | TRBV12-3/TRBV12-4 | 15 | TGTGCCAGCAGTCCGACTAGCGGATACACCGGGGAGCTGTTTTTT | CASSPTSGYTGELFF
NA | TRBJ1-1 | NA | TRBV20-1 | 14 | TGCAGTGCTAGTAGGTTCCTAGGGAACACTGAAGCTTTCTTT | CSASRFLGNTEAFF
NA | TRBJ1-4 | few | TRBV6-5 | 15 | TGTGCCAGCAGTTGGCAGGGGCTCCGCGGTGAAAAACTGTTTTTT | CASSWQGLRGEKLFF
TRBD1 | TRBJ2-5 | few | TRBV6-2/TRBV6-3 | 13 | TGTGCCAGCGGACAGGAGAATCAAGAGACCCAGTACTTC | CASGQENQETQYF
NA | TRBJ2-7 | NA | TRBV5-1 | 14 | TGCGCCAGCAGTCAACCTCCAGGGTACTACGAGCAGTACTTC | CASSQPPGYYEQYF
NA | TRBJ2-7 | many | TRBV7-9 | 13 | TGTGCCAGCAGGGACGGACGGACCTACGAGCAGTACTTC | CASRDGRTYEQYF
NA | TRBJ2-7 | few | TRBV9 | 12 | TGTGCCAGCAGCGCGGACTCTTACGAGCAGTACTTC | CASSADSYEQYF
NA | TRBJ2-3 | NA | TRBV5-5 | 17 | TGTGCCAGCAGCGCCCCTTCCGGTCAGAGAAACGCAGATACGCAGTATTTT | CASSAPSGQRNADTQYF
NA | TRBJ1-1 | few | TRBV29-1 | 14 | TGCAGCGTTGATCGGTCGGGCGTTAGGACTGAAGCTTTCTTT | CSVDRSGVRTEAFF
NA | TRBJ2-3 | NA | TRBV28 | 15 | TGTGCCAGCAGCCCCGCGCTGACTAGCACAGATACGCAGTATTTT | CASSPALTSTDTQYF
NA | TRBJ1-6 | NA | TRBV12-3/TRBV12-4 | 12 | TGTGCCAGCAGCCCCTACCCTATGCCCCTCCACTTT | CASSPYPMPLHF
TRBD1 | TRBJ2-7 | NA | TRBV13 | 14 | TGTGCCAGCAGCCATGGGGACAGCGACTACGAGCAGTACTTC | CASSHGDSDYEQYF
NA | TRBJ1-1 | NA | TRBV15 | 13 | TGTGCCACCAGCAGGAGGGGGGACACTGAAGCTTTCTTT | CATSRRGDTEAFF
NA | TRBJ2-5 | many | TRBV7-8 | 16 | TGTGCCAGCAGCTTAGATCTCAGGAACAGGAGGGAGACCCAGTACTTC | CASSLDLRNRRETQYF
NA | TRBJ2-1 | NA | TRBV29-1 | 10 | TGCAGCGTTCCCGGGGGTGAGCAGTTCTTC | CSVPGGEQFF
NA | TRBJ1-1 | NA | TRBV15 | 12 | TGTGCCACCAGTAACCTGGCGGGGGAGGCTTTCTTT | CATSNLAGEAFF
TRBD2 | TRBJ2-3 | NA | TRBV27 | 13 | TGTGCCAGCAGTTTATTAATGGGGGGGGCGCAGTATTTT | CASSLLMGGAQYF
TRBD1 | TRBJ1-1 | few | TRBV7-2 | 14 | TGTGCCAGCAGCCCCCAGGACAGGGGGCGCGAGGCTTTCTTT | CASSPQDRGREAFF